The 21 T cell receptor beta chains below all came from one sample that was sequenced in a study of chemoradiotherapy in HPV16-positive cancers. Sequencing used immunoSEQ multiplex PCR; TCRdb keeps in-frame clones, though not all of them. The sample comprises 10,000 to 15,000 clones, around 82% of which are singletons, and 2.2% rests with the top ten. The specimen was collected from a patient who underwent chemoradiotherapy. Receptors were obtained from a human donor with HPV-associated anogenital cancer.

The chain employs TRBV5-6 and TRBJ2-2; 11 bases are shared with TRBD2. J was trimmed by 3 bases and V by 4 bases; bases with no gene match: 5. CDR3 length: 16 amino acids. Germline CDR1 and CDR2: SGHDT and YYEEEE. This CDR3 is CASSDSGGADTGELFF. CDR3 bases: TGTGCCAGCAGCGATAGCGGGGGGGCCGACACCGGGGAGCTGTTTTTT.

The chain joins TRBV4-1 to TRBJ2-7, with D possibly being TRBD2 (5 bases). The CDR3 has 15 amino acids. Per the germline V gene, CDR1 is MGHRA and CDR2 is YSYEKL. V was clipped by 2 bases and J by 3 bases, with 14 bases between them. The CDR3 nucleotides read TGCGCCAGCAGCCAACGTGTCCGGGGTAACTACGAGCAGTACTTC. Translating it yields CASSQRVRGNYEQYF.

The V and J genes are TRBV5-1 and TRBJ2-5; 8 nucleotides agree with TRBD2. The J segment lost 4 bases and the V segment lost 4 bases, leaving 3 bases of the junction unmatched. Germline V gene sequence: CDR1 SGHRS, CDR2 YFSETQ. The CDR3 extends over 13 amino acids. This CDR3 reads CASSPAGGETQYF. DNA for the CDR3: TGCGCCAGCAGCCCGGCGGGGGGAGAGACCCAGTACTTC.

The CDR3 loop reads CASSLDSSPYNEQFF. CDR3 coding DNA: TGTGCCAGCAGCTTGGATTCGTCCCCTTACAATGAGCAGTTCTTC. The chain links TRBV5-4 to TRBJ2-1; D unclear. Trimming removed 0 bases at V and 4 bases at J, with 11 bases between. Germline V gives CDR1 SGHNT, CDR2 YYREEE (reference sequence). This CDR3 has 15 residues.

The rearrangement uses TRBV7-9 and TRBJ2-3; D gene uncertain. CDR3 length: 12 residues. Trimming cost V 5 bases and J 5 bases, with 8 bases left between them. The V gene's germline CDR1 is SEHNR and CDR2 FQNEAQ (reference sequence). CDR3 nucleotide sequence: TGTGCCAGCAGCCTGGAGATAGATACGCAGTATTTT. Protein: CASSLEIDTQYF. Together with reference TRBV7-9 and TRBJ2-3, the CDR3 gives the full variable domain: DTGVSQNPRHKITKRGQNVTFRCDPISEHNRLYWYRQTLGQGPEFLTYFQNEAQLEKSRLLSDRFSAERPKGSFSTLEIQRTEQGDSAMYLCASSLEIDTQYFGPGTRLTVL.

Here the CDR3 reads CASTRLTGQTGGYTF. CDR3 in DNA: TGTGCCAGCACACGTTTGACGGGCCAAACCGGGGGCTACACCTTC. V usage is TRBV6-1 and J usage is TRBJ1-2; no firm D call. V dropped 7 bases and J dropped 8 bases, with 23 bases sitting between them. The CDR3 spans 15 residues. CDR1 is MNHNS, CDR2 SASEGT, per germline.

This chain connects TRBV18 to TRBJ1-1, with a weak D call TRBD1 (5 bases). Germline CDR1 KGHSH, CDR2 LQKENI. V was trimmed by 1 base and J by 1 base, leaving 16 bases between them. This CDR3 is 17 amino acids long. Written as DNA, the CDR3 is TGTGCCAGCTCACCACTGGGGGGGTCGTCGGGGAACACTGAAGCTTTCTTT. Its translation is CASSPLGGSSGNTEAFF. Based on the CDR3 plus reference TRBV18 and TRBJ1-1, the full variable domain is NAGVMQNPRHLVRRRGQEARLRCSPMKGHSHVYWYRQLPEEGLKFMVYLQKENIIDESGMPKERFSAEFPKEGPSILRIQQVVRGDSAAYFCASSPLGGSSGNTEAFFGQGTRLTVV.

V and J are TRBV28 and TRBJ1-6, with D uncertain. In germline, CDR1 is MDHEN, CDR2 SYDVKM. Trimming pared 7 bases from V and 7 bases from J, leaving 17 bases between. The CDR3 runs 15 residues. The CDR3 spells CASKRLDGLNSPLHF. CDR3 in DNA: TGTGCCAGCAAAAGATTGGACGGATTAAATTCACCCCTCCACTTT.

CDR3: CASSVSGQTDIQYF. The CDR3 DNA is TGTGCCAGCAGCGTCTCGGGGCAAACAGACATTCAGTACTTC. The J gene is TRBJ2-4, the V gene TRBV9; D tentatively fits TRBD1 or TRBD2 (5 bases each). CDR1 and CDR2 (germline): SGDLS, YYNGEE. Deletions cut 2 bases from V and 8 bases from J, with 14 bases between. This CDR3 contains 14 residues.

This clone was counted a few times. The CDR3 sequence: CASSLPGQGNTEAFF. In nucleotides, the CDR3 is TGTGCCAGCAGCCTACCCGGACAGGGGAACACTGAAGCTTTCTTT. This chain links TRBV5-6 with TRBJ1-1; 8 bases map to TRBD1. This CDR3 has 15 amino acids. Trimming at V came to 4 bases and at J to 1 base, leaving 6 bases not matched to a gene. The germline CDR1 and CDR2 sequences are SGHDT and YYEEEE.

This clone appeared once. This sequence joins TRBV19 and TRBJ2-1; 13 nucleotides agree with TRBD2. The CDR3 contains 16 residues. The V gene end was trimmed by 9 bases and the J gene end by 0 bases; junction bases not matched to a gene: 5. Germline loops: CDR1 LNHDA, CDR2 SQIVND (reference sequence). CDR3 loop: CASSGTSGASYNEQFF. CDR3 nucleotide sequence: TGTGCCAGCTCCGGGACTAGCGGGGCCTCCTACAATGAGCAGTTCTTC.

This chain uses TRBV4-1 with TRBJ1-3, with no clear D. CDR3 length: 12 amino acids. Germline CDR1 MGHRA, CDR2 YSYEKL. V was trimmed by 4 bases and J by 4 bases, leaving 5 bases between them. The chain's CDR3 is CASSPTGNTIYF. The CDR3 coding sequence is TGCGCCAGCAGCCCAACGGGAAACACCATATATTTT.

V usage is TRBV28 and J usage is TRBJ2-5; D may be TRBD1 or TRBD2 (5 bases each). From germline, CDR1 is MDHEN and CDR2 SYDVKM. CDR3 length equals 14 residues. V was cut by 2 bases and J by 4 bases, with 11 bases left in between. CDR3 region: CASSLEGIRETQYF. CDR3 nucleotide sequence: TGTGCCAGCAGTTTAGAGGGGATCCGAGAGACCCAGTACTTC. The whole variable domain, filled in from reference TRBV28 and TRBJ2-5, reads DVKVTQSSRYLVKRTGEKVFLECVQDMDHENMFWYRQDPGLGLRLIYFSYDVKMKEKGDIPEGYSVSREKKERFSLILESASTNQTSMYLCASSLEGIRETQYFGPGTRLLVL.

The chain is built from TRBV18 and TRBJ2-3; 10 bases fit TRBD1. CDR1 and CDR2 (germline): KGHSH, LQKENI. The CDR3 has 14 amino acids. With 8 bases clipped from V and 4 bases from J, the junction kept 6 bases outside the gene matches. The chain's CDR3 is CASRDRGTADTQYF. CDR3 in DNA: TGTGCCAGCCGGGACAGGGGTACAGCAGATACGCAGTATTTT.

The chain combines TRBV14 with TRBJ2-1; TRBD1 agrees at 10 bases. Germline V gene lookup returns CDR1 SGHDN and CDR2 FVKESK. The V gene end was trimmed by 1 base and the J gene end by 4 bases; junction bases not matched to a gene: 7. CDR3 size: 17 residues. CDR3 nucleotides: TGTGCCAGCAGCCAAGTAGCAGGGACAGGGGCGTACAATGAGCAGTTCTTC. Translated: CASSQVAGTGAYNEQFF.

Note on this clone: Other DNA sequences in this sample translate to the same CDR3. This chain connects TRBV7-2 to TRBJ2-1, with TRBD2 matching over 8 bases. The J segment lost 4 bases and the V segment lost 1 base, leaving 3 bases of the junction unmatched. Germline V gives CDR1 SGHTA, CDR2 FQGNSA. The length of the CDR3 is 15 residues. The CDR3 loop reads CASSLGLAGYNEQFF. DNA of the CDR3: TGTGCCAGCAGCTTAGGGTTAGCGGGGTACAATGAGCAGTTCTTC.

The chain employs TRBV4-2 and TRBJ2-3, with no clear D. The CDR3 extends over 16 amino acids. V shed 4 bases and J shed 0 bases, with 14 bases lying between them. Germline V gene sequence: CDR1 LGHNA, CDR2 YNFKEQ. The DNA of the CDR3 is TGTGCCAGCAGCCCCCAGGCGGAGACTAGCACAGATACGCAGTATTTT. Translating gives CASSPQAETSTDTQYF.

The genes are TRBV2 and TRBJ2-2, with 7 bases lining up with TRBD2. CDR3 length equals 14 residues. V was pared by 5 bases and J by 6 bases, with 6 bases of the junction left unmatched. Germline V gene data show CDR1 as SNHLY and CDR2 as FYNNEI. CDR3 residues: CASSKSGVSGELFF. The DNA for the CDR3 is TGTGCCAGCAGTAAAAGCGGGGTATCCGGGGAGCTGTTTTTT. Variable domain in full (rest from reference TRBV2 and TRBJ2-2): EPEVTQTPSHQVTQMGQEVILRCVPISNHLYFYWYRQILGQKVEFLVSFYNNEISEKSEIFDDQFSVERPDGSNFTLKIRSTKLEDSAMYFCASSKSGVSGELFFGEGSRLTVL.

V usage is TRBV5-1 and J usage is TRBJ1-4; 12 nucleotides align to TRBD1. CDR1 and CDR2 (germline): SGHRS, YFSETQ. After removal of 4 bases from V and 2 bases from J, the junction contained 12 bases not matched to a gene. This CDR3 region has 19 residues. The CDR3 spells CASSRRGQGASGTNEKLFF. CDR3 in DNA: TGCGCCAGCAGCCGACGGGGACAGGGGGCTTCTGGTACTAATGAAAAACTGTTTTTT.

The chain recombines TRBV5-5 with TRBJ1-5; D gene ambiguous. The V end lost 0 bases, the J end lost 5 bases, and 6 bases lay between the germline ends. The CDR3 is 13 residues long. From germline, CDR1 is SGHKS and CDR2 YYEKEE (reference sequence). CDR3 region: CASSLVVDQPQHF. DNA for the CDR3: TGTGCCAGCAGCTTGGTGGTGGATCAGCCCCAGCATTTT.

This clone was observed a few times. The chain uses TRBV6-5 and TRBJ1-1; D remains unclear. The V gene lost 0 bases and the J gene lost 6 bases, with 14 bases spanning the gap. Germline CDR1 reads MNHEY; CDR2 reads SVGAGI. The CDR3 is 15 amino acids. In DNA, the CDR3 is TGTGCCAGCAGTTACTCGTCACGGGGTCGGTCTGAAGCTTTCTTT. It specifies CASSYSSRGRSEAFF.